This T cell receptor beta chain appears in the sequencing data of a study of blood T cell repertoires in COVID-19. Background on the study: Some COVID-19 samples were acute and others convalescent; all came from the United States, Italy and Spain. Nucleic acid was either cDNA or gDNA, and it came from T cells, B-cell-depleted T cells, or PBMCs.

The CDR3 totals 17 residues. Deletions cut 0 bases from V and 4 bases from J, with 16 bases between. Germline V gene lookup returns CDR1 LGHNA and CDR2 YSLEER. Original data processing: Estimation of nucleated cell counts relied on the amplification of reference gene primers. Sequencing used immunoSEQ multiplex PCR; TCRdb keeps in-frame clones, though not all of them. V, J and clone size were drawn from that table, and D and trimming were deduced from the DNA. The sample includes some 65,000 clones, just under 80% of them seen just once. The gene calls are TRBV4-3 and TRBJ1-3; TRBD1 is a possible D gene (5 bases). The sequencing input was peripheral blood. The source of this sequence is a human donor in a cohort sampled during active COVID-19. The DNA of the CDR3 is TGCGCCAGCAGCCAAGAGGCCGCTGGGAGGGGCGGAAACACCATATATTTT. Protein product: CASSQEAAGRGGNTIYF.